The clone carrying this TCR beta chain occurred a few times. Its antigen is not identified. This sample was included in a study of T-cell reconstitution after alpha-beta-depleted transplantation in children. TCRbeta library preparation incorporated unique molecular identifiers. From the PCR reads, TCRdb called clonotypes with MiXCR, one entry per CDR3 protein. The table shows some 600,000 distinct CDR3 sequences, with about an eighth occurring only once. Broader study findings: Several hundred graft clones that had expanded were reportedly the source of alpha-beta T cells about two months after transplant. Newly made T cells mostly supplied T-cell counts and diversity one year after transplant.

The CDR3 loop spans 17 amino acids. CDR1 and CDR2 (germline): MDHEN, SYDVKM. V shed 5 bases, J shed 4 bases, and the junction held 9 bases outside the gene matches. This receptor was taken from a male patient aged 10-17 years who had a stem cell transplant for acute myeloid leukemia, so the T cells may come from the graft donor. The chain recombines TRBV28 with TRBJ2-1; TRBD2 aligns across 12 bases. The source was PBMCs, mostly from graft donor cells, collected 360 days after TCRalphabeta/CD19-depleted stem cell transplant. Here the CDR3 reads CASSPSTSGSLYNEQFF. CDR3 sequence (DNA): TGTGCCAGCAGTCCCTCGACTAGCGGGAGCCTGTACAATGAGCAGTTCTTC. The entire variable domain, with the rest obtained from reference TRBV28 and TRBJ2-1, is as follows: DVKVTQSSRYLVKRTGEKVFLECVQDMDHENMFWYRQDPGLGLRLIYFSYDVKMKEKGDIPEGYSVSREKKERFSLILESASTNQTSMYLCASSPSTSGSLYNEQFFGPGTRLTVL.